Below are 22 T cell receptor delta chains sequenced from a single sample in a study of delta chains in infants with herpesvirus infections. PBMC RNA was reverse transcribed using gamma-chain- and delta-chain-specific primers. TCRdb re-called the RT-PCR reads through CATT. The data hold about 740 delta-chain clones, with roughly a third observed a single time. Here the sequenced sample was peripheral blood, taken at time point 1 of longitudinal follow-up. These receptors originate from a human donor who was a Ugandan infant, either HIV-exposed or HIV-unexposed (not recorded which).

Relative to its sample, this clone is large. The same CDR3 can be traced to other DNA sequences in this sample. DNA of the CDR3: TGTGCCTGTGACAAAGTACTGGGGGATAGCTCCTGGGACACCCGACAGATGTTTTTC. Its protein is CACDKVLGDSSWDTRQMFF. The chain couples TRDV2 to TRDJ3; 11 bases match TRDD3. CDR1 and CDR2 from the germline V gene are GEAIGNYY and EKD. V lost 2 bases and J lost 0; bases outside the gene matches: 5. The CDR3 has 19 residues.

This clone is labeled as large. The chain has TRDV1 and TRDJ1; 9 bases fit TRDD3. The germline gives CDR1 TSWWSYY, CDR2 QGS. V trimming: 0 bases; J trimming: 1 base; junction bases outside the gene matches: 15. CDR3 length equals 20 residues. The CDR3 is CALGELVPLAGDTRTDKLIF. The CDR3 coding sequence is TGTGCTCTTGGGGAACTAGTACCCCTAGCTGGGGATACGCGCACCGATAAACTCATCTTT.

By proportion, this clone is large. The same CDR3 is also encoded by other DNA sequences in this sample. V and J are TRDV2 and TRDJ3; 9 bases agree with TRDD3. Trimming at V came to 0 bases and at J to 2 bases, leaving 19 bases not matched to a gene. The CDR3 has 23 amino acids. The germline gives CDR1 GEAIGNYY, CDR2 EKD. This CDR3 reads CACDTGGLLGDGPNAWDTRQMFF. CDR3 coding DNA: TGTGCCTGTGACACCGGAGGGTTACTGGGGGACGGTCCTAATGCCTGGGACACCCGACAGATGTTTTTC.

This clone is large. This rearrangement joins TRDV2 to TRDJ3, with TRDD3 identical over 11 bases. V lost 2 bases and J lost 0; bases outside the gene matches: 2. This CDR3 contains 18 residues. CDR1 and CDR2 from the germline V gene are GEAIGNYY and EKD. CDR3 sequence (DNA): TGTGCCTGTGACAATACTGGGGGATACTCCTGGGACACCCGACAGATGTTTTTC. It translates to CACDNTGGYSWDTRQMFF.

As to this clone: The likely explanation is a read error, given a far larger clone one base away. This rearrangement joins TRDV2 to TRDJ3; D is possibly TRDD3 (5 bases). The CDR3 is 18 residues long. Germline CDR1 reads GEAIGNYY; CDR2 reads EKD. Trimming shortened V by 1 base and J by 0 bases, and 12 bases separated the two germline ends. The CDR3 region is CACDTGETSSWDTRQMFF. As DNA, the CDR3 is TGTGCCTGTGACACAGGGGAGACCAGCTCCTGGGACACCCGACAGATGTTTTTC.

By share of the sample, this clone is medium-sized (0.01 to 0.1%). Within the sample, other DNA sequences also encode this same CDR3. The V call is TRDV2, the J call TRDJ3; the match to TRDD3 covers 8 bases. The CDR3 length is 18 residues. Germline V CDR1 and CDR2: GEAIGNYY, EKD. V gave up 4 bases and J gave up 0 bases; unmatched junction bases: 7. CDR3 DNA sequence: TGTGCCTGTGATACTGGGGGCTTTAGCTCCTGGGACACCCGACAGATGTTTTTC. This codes for CACDTGGFSSWDTRQMFF.

As for this clone: A much larger clone differs by one base, so this may be a read error. J is TRDJ1 and V is TRDV1; D remains unclear. Looked up from germline, CDR1 is TSWWSYY and CDR2 is QGS. V was trimmed by 3 bases and J by 0 bases, leaving 23 bases between them. CDR3 size: 19 residues. CDR3 sequence (DNA): TGTGCTCTTGGGGACCCTCACAATCCTTTGCAGTCGTACACCGATAAACTCATCTTT. It yields the protein CALGDPHNPLQSYTDKLIF.

In regard to this clone: A single base is all that separates this from a far larger clone, so a read error is likely. The gene calls are TRAV29/DV5 and TRDJ2, with D perhaps matching TRDD2 (9 bases). V was clipped by 1 base and J by 1 base, with 29 bases between them. The germline gives CDR1 NSMFDY, CDR2 ISSIKDK. CDR3 length: 21 residues. The CDR3 DNA is TGTGCAGCAAGCACCCCTTCCTACGGCTACTGGGGGCCTGATTTGACAGCACAACTCTTCTTT. Its translation is CAASTPSYGYWGPDLTAQLFF.

Judged by abundance, this clone is medium-sized. Being one base from a much bigger clone, this may be a read error. The genes are TRDV2 and TRDJ2; 10 bases line up with TRDD3. CDR3 size: 14 residues. CDR1 is GEAIGNYY and CDR2 is EKD in the germline V gene. V was pared by 1 base and J by 5 bases, with 0 bases of the junction left unmatched. The CDR3 DNA is TGTGCCTGTGACACACTGGGGGATACAGCACAACTCTTCTTT. Protein: CACDTLGDTAQLFF.

This clone is classed as large. The sample has other DNA sequences that encode this CDR3 too. The CDR3 DNA sequence: TGTGCCTGTGACACCTGGGGGTCCAGCTCCTGGGACACCCGACAGATGTTTTTC. Protein product: CACDTWGSSSWDTRQMFF. The chain links TRDV2 to TRDJ3, with TRDD3 as a possible D gene (6 bases). Germline V lookup: CDR1 GEAIGNYY, CDR2 EKD. With 0 bases removed from V and 0 bases from J, the gap between germline ends came to 11 bases. CDR3 length equals 18 residues.

V and J are TRDV2 and TRDJ3; TRDD3 aligns across 7 bases. Germline V lookup: CDR1 GEAIGNYY, CDR2 EKD. V shed 0 bases, J shed 0 bases, and the junction held 4 bases outside the gene matches. The CDR3 contains 18 residues. CDR3 nucleotides: TGTGCCTGTGACACCTGGGGGACACACTCCTGGGACACCCGACAGATGTTTTTC. Translation gives CACDTWGTHSWDTRQMFF.

Note on this clone: With a far larger clone one base away, a read error is the likely cause. Other DNA sequences of this sample code for an identical CDR3. The chain uses TRDV2 and TRDJ3; 11 bases are a match to TRDD3. Germline V gene data show CDR1 as GEAIGNYY and CDR2 as EKD. CDR3 size: 18 residues. The CDR3 sequence: CACDILGDNSWDTRQMFF. CDR3 in DNA: TGTGCCTGTGACATACTGGGGGATAACTCCTGGGACACCAGACAGATGTTTTTC.

Note on this clone: This likely came from a read error, as a far larger clone is one base away. V and J are TRDV2 and TRDJ1; D is unclear. CDR3 length equals 15 residues. Germline values: CDR1 GEAIGNYY, CDR2 EKD. The CDR3 is CARDPLGGGSDKLIF. The CDR3 DNA sequence: TGTGCCCGTGACCCCTTGGGAGGAGGGTCCGATAAACTCATCTTT.

By its share, this clone is large. The chain has TRDV2 and TRDJ2; 11 positions match TRDD3. Unmatched junction bases numbered 1, after V lost 2 bases and J lost 3 bases. The germline gives CDR1 GEAIGNYY, CDR2 EKD. The CDR3 has 15 amino acids. The CDR3 sequence is CACDILGDMTAQLFF. CDR3 nucleotides: TGTGCCTGTGACATACTGGGGGATATGACAGCACAACTCTTCTTT.

Details on this clone: A far larger clone is one base from this, pointing to a likely read error. The sample carries other DNA sequences with the same CDR3. This chain joins TRDV2 and TRDJ3; 11 bases line up with TRDD3. This CDR3 has 19 amino acids. Germline CDR1 and CDR2: GEAIGNYY and EKD. Written as DNA, the CDR3 is TGTGCCTGTGACACCGCTGCTGGGGGATACTCCTGGGACACCCGACAGATGTTCTTC. Translation: CACDTAAGGYSWDTRQMFF.

With regard to this clone: A far larger clone is off by one base, so a read error is likely. The chain links TRDV2 to TRDJ3; TRDD3 matches 10 bases. Per the germline V gene, CDR1 is GEAIGNYY and CDR2 is EKD. The CDR3 has 18 residues. J lost 2 bases, V lost 0 bases, and 3 bases had no gene match. CDR3: CACDTGGYGAWDTRQMFF. The CDR3 DNA reads TGTGCCTGTGACACCGGGGGATACGGAGCCTGGGACACCCGACAGATGTTTTTC.

This clone is labeled as large. This chain uses TRDV1 with TRDJ1; 10 nucleotides align to TRDD3. The ends lost 4 bases at V and 0 bases at J; junction bases unmatched: 17. Germline V gives CDR1 TSWWSYY, CDR2 QGS. There are 20 residues in the CDR3. The CDR3 DNA reads as TGTGCTCTTGGGGGGTTCGGGGAAAGCTGGGGGATAGTGTACACCGATAAACTCATCTTT. Protein product: CALGGFGESWGIVYTDKLIF.

The chain joins TRDV1 to TRDJ1, with 11 bases fitting TRDD3. CDR3 length equals 19 residues. Germline assignment: CDR1 TSWWSYY and CDR2 QGS. V lost 3 bases to trimming and J lost 3 bases; unmatched junction nucleotides: 15. The CDR3 region is CALGEGLRLGDRTADKLIF. The CDR3 nucleotides read TGTGCTCTTGGGGAGGGTCTACGACTGGGGGATAGGACGGCCGATAAACTCATCTTT.

A single count supports this clone. Given a far larger clone just one base away, this is likely a sequencing read error. At the DNA level, this CDR3 is encoded by other sequences in the same sample as well. The rearrangement uses TRDV1 and TRDJ1, with a tentative D call TRDD3 (8 bases). Deletions cut 0 bases from V and 10 bases from J, with 51 bases between. The germline V gene encodes CDR1 TSWWSYY and CDR2 QGS. The CDR3 spans 26 residues. The CDR3 region is CALGELGGLSYWYLGGSPLECNGLIF. The CDR3 DNA follows: TGTGCTCTTGGGGAACTGGGGGGTCTTTCCTACTGGTACCTTGGGGGATCTCCTCTGGAGTGCAATGGACTCATCTTT.

This clone is labeled as large. The chain is built from TRDV2 and TRDJ2; 8 bases align to TRDD3. V shed 0 bases, J shed 0 bases, and the junction held 2 bases outside the gene matches. The germline CDR1 and CDR2 sequences are GEAIGNYY and EKD. The CDR3 sequence is 16 residues long. The CDR3 protein is CACDTYWGALTAQLFF. In DNA, the CDR3 is TGTGCCTGTGACACCTACTGGGGGGCTTTGACAGCACAACTCTTCTTT.

This clone is large by share. This sample also contains other DNA sequences that code for the same CDR3. This chain links TRDV2 with TRDJ3, with 10 bases aligning to TRDD3. Germline V CDR1 and CDR2: GEAIGNYY, EKD. The ends lost 0 bases at V and 2 bases at J; junction bases unmatched: 3. The CDR3 consists of 18 residues. The CDR3 DNA reads TGTGCCTGTGACACCGTGCTGGGGGATACCTGGGACACCCGACAGATGTTTTTC. It specifies CACDTVLGDTWDTRQMFF.

The DNA of the CDR3 is TGTGCCTGTGACACCGGAGGACTGGGGGATACGTCCGGGGACACCCGACAGATGTTTTTC. It specifies CACDTGGLGDTSGDTRQMFF. This chain joins TRDV2 and TRDJ3, with TRDD3 identical over 13 bases. V shed 0 bases, J shed 5 bases, and the junction held 9 bases outside the gene matches. The germline gives CDR1 GEAIGNYY, CDR2 EKD. The CDR3 runs 20 residues.